This TCR beta chain was retrieved from a study of CD8 T cells in ankylosing spondylitis (dated by TCRdb to the late 2010s). Background on the whole study: The study profiled T cell receptor beta repertoires in healthy donors and ankylosing spondylitis patients to find disease-linked TCR variants. Peripheral blood samples were taken, and synovial fluid was additionally collected from ankylosing spondylitis patients. The full study cohort comprised around 23 ankylosing spondylitis patients and 85 to 120 healthy donors.

The sample was run on an Illumina HiSeq 2500. Quantitative 5'-RACE with molecular barcodes was the method used to prepare the TCR beta libraries. The authors' pipeline ran thus. A new computational method, built on a probabilistic model of VDJ rearrangement, was used to identify disease-linked TCR variants. Using fastp trimming at Q25 and MiXCR clonotype assembly, TCRdb reanalyzed the public sequencing data and kept in-frame beta chains. Rows matching on CDR3 protein sequence are summarized as one entry with the most common DNA and genes. In this record, the V and J calls reflect TCRdb's handling and not the investigators' own analysis. In this sample the table shows 700,000 to 1,000,000 distinct CDR3 sequences, 12% of which occur a single time. The ten largest clones capture approximately 0.5% of the sample. What the study reported, not specific to this receptor: The disease-linked clones showed a CD8+ phenotype and occurred at relatively low frequencies in peripheral blood. According to the report, matched synovial fluid samples from ankylosing spondylitis patients were significantly enriched for the disease-linked clones. Some motif variants had previously been reported in the synovial fluid and blood of reactive arthritis patients, which suggests shared mechanisms of disease initiation. Blood from ankylosing spondylitis patients appeared to be characterized by a TCR beta motif composed of about eight highly homologous amino acid variants.

This clonotype was seen a few times. What antigen it recognizes has not been identified. No quality values exist for individual bases; no much larger clone is one base distant. Compared with germline, V lacks 7 bases and J lacks 0 bases; bases without a gene match: 15. For CDR1 and CDR2, the germline V gene (reference sequence) lists MNHEY and SMNVEV. From the cysteine up to the phenylalanine, the CDR3 has a length of 17 residues. Left in the record is the CDR3 DNA by itself, 51 bases read in frame from the first base. The chain couples TRBV27 to TRBJ2-7, with 7 bases in between that match TRBD1. This TCR came from a male donor with ankylosing spondylitis. The sequenced sample was blood, either unsorted or a sorted T cell fraction (not recorded which). For the CDR3, the sequence is CASTQFYTGQSSYEQYF. The nucleotide sequence reads as follows: TGTGCCAGCACCCAGTTCTATACGGGACAGAGCTCCTACGAGCAGTACTTC.